This T cell receptor (beta chain) was recorded in a study of T cell responses to AZD1222 COVID-19 vaccine. Study-wide results and caveats: Sampling that yielded the repertoires occurred only after the peak T cell response.

Here immunoSEQ multiplex PCR was the method, and the copy in TCRdb shows in-frame clones only, minus some. The sample carries about 120,000 clones, roughly nine tenths recorded once. Points on this clone: What it binds is unknown.

Second-dose recipients at about 4 or about 12 weeks were treated as one pooled group. The CDR3 is 14 amino acids. Germline V gene sequence: CDR1 LNHDA, CDR2 SQIVND (reference sequence). Trimming stripped 7 bases from V and 4 bases from J, with 14 bases between. The material was peripheral blood, obtained 28 days after the second AZD1222 dose. The chain carries TRBV19 and TRBJ1-5, with TRBD1 as a possible D gene (5 bases). The receptor's source is an adult who received the AZD1222 COVID-19 vaccine. The CDR3 DNA sequence: TGTGCCAGTAAATCCAGGGAACTGAATCAGCCCCAGCATTTT. Protein product: CASKSRELNQPQHF. The whole variable domain, remainder taken from reference TRBV19 and TRBJ1-5, is DGGITQSPKYLFRKEGQNVTLSCEQNLNHDAMYWYRQDPGQGLRLIYYSQIVNDFQKGDIAEGYSVSREKKESFPLTVTSAQKNPTAFYLCASKSRELNQPQHFGDGTRLSIL.